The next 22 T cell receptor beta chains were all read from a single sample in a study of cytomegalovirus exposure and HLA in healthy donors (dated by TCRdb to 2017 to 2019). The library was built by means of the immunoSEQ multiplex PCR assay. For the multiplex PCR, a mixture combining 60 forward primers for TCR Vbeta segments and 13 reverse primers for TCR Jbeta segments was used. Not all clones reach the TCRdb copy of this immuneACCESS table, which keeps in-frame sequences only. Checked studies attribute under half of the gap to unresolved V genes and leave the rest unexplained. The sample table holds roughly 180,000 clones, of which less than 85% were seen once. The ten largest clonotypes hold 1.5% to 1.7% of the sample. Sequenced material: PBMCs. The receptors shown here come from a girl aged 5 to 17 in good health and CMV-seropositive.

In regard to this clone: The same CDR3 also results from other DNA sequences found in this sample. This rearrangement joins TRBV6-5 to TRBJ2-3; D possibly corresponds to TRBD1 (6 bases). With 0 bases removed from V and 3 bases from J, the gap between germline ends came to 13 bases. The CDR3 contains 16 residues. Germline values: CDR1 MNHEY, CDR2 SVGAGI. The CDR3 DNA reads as TGTGCCAGCAGTTACTCGGCAGGGGTGGGGACAGATACGCAGTATTTT. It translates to CASSYSAGVGTDTQYF.

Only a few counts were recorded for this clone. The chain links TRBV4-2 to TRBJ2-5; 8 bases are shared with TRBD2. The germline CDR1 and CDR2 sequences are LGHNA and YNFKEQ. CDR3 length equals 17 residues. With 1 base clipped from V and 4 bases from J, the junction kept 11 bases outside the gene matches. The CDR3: CASSQGVSGGGAETQYF. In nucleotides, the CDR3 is TGTGCCAGCAGCCAAGGGGTCAGCGGGGGAGGGGCAGAGACCCAGTACTTC.

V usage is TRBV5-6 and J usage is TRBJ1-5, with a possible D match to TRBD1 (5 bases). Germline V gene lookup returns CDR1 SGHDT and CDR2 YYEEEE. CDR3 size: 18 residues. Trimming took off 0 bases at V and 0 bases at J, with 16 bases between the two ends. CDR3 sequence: CASSLVGAGMDSNQPQHF. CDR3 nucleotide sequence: TGTGCCAGCAGCTTGGTCGGAGCAGGGATGGATAGCAATCAGCCCCAGCATTTT.

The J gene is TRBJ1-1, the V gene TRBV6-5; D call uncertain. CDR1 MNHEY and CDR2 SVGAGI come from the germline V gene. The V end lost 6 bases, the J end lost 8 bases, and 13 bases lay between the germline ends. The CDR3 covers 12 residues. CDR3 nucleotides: TGTGCCAGCAGCCACGGGGAAATGGAAGCTTTCTTT. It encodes CASSHGEMEAFF.

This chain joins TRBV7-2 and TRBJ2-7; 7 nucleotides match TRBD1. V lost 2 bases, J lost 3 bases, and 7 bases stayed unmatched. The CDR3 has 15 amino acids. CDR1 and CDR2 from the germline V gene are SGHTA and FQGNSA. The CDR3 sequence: CASSLKQGTNYEQYF. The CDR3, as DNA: TGTGCCAGCAGCTTAAAACAGGGGACCAACTACGAGCAGTACTTC.

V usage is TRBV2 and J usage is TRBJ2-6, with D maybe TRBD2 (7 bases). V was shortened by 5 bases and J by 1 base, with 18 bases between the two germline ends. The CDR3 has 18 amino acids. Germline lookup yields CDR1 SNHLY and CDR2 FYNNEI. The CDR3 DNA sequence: TGTGCCAGCAGTCCTCAAGGGGGGGCGGGTTCTGGGGCCAACGTCCTGACTTTC. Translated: CASSPQGGAGSGANVLTF.

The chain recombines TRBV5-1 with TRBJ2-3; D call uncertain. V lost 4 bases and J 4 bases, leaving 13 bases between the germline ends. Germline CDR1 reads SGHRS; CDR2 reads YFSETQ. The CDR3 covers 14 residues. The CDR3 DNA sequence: TGCGCCAGCAGCCCGGCCCTGGGCGCAGATACGCAGTATTTT. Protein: CASSPALGADTQYF. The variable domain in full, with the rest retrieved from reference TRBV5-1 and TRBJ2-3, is KAGVTQTPRYLIKTRGQQVTLSCSPISGHRSVSWYQQTPGQGLQFLFEYFSETQRNKGNFPGRFSGRQFSNSRSEMNVSTLELGDSALYLCASSPALGADTQYFGPGTRLTVL.

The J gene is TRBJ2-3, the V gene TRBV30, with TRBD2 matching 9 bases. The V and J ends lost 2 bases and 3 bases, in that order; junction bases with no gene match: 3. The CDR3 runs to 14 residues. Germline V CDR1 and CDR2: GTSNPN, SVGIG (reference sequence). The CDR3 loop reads CAWSWTSETDTQYF. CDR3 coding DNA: TGTGCCTGGAGTTGGACTAGCGAAACAGATACGCAGTATTTT.

The CDR3 sequence is CASSLDGNTGELFF. In DNA form, the CDR3 reads TGTGCCAGCAGCTTGGACGGGAACACCGGGGAGCTGTTTTTT. The V and J genes are TRBV5-6 and TRBJ2-2; D call uncertain. Trimming left V 0 bases short and J 1 base short, with 4 bases between. The CDR3 loop spans 14 amino acids. Germline CDR1 and CDR2: SGHDT and YYEEEE.

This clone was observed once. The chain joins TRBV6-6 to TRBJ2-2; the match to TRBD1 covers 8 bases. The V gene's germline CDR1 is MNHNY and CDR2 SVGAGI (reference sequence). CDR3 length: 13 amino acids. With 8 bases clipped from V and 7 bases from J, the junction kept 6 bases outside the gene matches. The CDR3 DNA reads TGTGCCAGCGGACAGGGTAGTGTCGGGGAGCTGTTTTTT. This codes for CASGQGSVGELFF.

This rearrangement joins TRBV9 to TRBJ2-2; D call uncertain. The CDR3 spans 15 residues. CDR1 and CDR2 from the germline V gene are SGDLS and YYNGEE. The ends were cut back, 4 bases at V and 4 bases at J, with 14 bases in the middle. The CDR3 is CASSTLPYSTGELFF. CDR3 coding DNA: TGTGCCAGCAGCACCCTTCCCTATAGCACCGGGGAGCTGTTTTTT.

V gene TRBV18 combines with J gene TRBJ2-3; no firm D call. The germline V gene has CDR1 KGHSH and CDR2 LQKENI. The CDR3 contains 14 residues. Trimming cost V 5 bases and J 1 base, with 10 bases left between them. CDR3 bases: TGTGCCAGCTCATTAGCTAAGGGCACAGATACGCAGTATTTT. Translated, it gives CASSLAKGTDTQYF.

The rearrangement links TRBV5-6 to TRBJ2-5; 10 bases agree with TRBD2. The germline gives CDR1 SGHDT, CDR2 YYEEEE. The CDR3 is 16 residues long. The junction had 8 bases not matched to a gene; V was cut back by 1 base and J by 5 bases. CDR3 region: CASSLKGLASLETQYF. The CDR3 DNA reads TGTGCCAGCAGCTTGAAGGGACTAGCGAGCTTGGAGACCCAGTACTTC.

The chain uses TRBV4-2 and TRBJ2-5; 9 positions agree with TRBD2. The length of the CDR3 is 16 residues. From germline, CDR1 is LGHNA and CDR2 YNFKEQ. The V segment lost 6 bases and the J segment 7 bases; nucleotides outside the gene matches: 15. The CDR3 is CASSLGEKRGAGTQYF. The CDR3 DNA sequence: TGTGCCAGCAGTCTAGGGGAAAAGCGGGGGGCCGGGACCCAGTACTTC.

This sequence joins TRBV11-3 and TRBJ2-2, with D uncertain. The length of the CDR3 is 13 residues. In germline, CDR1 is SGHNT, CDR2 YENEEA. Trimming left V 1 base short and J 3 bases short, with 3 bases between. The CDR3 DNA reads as TGTGCCAGCAGCTTAGCGGACACCGGGGAGCTGTTTTTT. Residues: CASSLADTGELFF.

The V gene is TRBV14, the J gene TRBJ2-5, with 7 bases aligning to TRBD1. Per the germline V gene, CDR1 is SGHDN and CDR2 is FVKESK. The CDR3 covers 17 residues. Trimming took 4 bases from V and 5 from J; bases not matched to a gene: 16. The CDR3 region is CASSPIRLDRSRETQYF. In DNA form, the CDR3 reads TGTGCCAGCAGCCCTATAAGGCTGGACAGGAGTCGGGAGACCCAGTACTTC.

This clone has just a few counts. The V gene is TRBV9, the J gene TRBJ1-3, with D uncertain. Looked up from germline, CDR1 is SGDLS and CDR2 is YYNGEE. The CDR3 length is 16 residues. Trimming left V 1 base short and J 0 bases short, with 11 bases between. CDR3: CASSVSQSYSGNTIYF. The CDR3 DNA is TGTGCCAGCAGCGTATCCCAATCCTACTCTGGAAACACCATATATTTT.

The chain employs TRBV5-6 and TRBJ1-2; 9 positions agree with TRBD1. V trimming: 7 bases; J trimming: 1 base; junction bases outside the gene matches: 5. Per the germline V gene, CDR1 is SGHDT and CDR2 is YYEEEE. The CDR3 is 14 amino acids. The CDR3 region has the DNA TGTGCCAGCTCTCCGGGACAGGGTAACTATGGCTACACCTTC. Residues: CASSPGQGNYGYTF.

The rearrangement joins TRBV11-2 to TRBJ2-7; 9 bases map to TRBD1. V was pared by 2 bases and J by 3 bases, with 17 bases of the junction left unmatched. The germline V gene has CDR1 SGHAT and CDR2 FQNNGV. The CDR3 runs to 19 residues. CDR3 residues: CASSLYPTPADRGGYEQYF. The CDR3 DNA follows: TGTGCCAGCAGCTTATATCCCACCCCCGCGGACAGGGGTGGCTACGAGCAGTACTTC.

In DNA form, the CDR3 reads TGTGCCAGCAGCTTAGCACGGGGGGGCCTGGAGACCCAGTACTTC. It encodes CASSLARGGLETQYF. J is TRBJ2-5 and V is TRBV11-3; TRBD2 matches at 8 bases. The CDR3 is made up of 15 amino acids. V shed 1 base and J 5 bases; nucleotides not matched to a gene: 6. Germline V gives CDR1 SGHNT, CDR2 YENEEA. Complete variable domain (other parts from reference TRBV11-3 and TRBJ2-5): EAGVVQSPRYKIIEKKQPVAFWCNPISGHNTLYWYLQNLGQGPELLIRYENEEAVDDSQLPKDRFSAERLKGVDSTLKIQPAELGDSAVYLCASSLARGGLETQYFGPGTRLLVL.

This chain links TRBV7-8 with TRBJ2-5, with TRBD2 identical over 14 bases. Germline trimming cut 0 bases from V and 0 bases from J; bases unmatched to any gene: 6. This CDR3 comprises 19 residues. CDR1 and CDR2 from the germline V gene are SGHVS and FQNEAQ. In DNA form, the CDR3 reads TGTGCCAGCAGCTTAGCCAGACTAGCGGGGGGGATATACCAAGAGACCCAGTACTTC. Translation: CASSLARLAGGIYQETQYF.

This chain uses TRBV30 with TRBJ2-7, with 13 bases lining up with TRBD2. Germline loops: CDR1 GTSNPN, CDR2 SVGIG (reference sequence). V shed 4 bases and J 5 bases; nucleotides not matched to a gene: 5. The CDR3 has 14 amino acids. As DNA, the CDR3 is TGTGCCTGGACCGCCGGGACTAGCGGGGACGAGCAGTACTTC. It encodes CAWTAGTSGDEQYF. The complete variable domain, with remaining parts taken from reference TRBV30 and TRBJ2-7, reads SQTIHQWPATLVQPVGSPLSLECTVEGTSNPNLYWYRQAAGRGLQLLFYSVGIGQISSEVPQNLSASRPQDRQFILSSKKLLLSDSGFYLCAWTAGTSGDEQYFGPGTRLTVT.